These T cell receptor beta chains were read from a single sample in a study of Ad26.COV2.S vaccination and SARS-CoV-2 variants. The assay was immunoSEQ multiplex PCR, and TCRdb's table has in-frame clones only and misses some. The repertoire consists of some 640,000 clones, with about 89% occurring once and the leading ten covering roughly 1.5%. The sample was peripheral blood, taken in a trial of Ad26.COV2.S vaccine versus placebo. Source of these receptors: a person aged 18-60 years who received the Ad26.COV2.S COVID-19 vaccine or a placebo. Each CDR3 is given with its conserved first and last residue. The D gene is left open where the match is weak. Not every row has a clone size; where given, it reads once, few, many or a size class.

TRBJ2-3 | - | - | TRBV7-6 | TGTGCCAGCAGCGGTGGGGACGCCGGGAGCACAGATACGCAGTATTTT | CASSGGDAGSTDTQYF
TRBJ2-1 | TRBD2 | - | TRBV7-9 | TGTGCCAGCAGCTATCAGATCCAGGGACTAGCGGCTTACAATGAGCAGTTCTTC | CASSYQIQGLAAYNEQFF
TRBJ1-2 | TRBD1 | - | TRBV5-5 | TGTGCCAGCAGCCCAGACAGGGCCCCCTATGGCTACACCTTC | CASSPDRAPYGYTF
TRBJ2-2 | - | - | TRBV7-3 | TGTGCCAGCAGCTCATACACCGGGGAGCTGTTTTTT | CASSSYTGELFF
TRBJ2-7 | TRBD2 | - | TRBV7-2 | TGTGCCAGCAGCTTTACTAGCGGGAGCGGCTACGAGCAGTACTTC | CASSFTSGSGYEQYF
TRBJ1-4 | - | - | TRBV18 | TGTGCCAGCTCACCGGCAGGGGCTAATGAAAAACTGTTTTTT | CASSPAGANEKLFF
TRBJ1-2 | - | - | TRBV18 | TGTGCCAGCTTAGCCGACAGGCTAGGTAGTTATGGCTACACCTTC | CASLADRLGSYGYTF
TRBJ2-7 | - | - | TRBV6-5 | TGTGCCAGCAGTTACAGGCGGCTCCTCTACGAGCAGTACTTC | CASSYRRLLYEQYF
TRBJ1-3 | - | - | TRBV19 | TGTGCCAGTAGTACACAGGGCGCGCTCTCTGGAAACACCATATATTTT | CASSTQGALSGNTIYF
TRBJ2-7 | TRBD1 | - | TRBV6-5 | TGTGCCAGCAGTTCTCCGGGACAGGGCCTCTACGAGCAGTACTTC | CASSSPGQGLYEQYF
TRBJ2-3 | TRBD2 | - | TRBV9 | TGTGCCAGCAGCGCCGGGACTAGCGGGAGGGCCAGCACAGATACGCAGTATTTT | CASSAGTSGRASTDTQYF
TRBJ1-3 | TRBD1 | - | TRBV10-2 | TGCGCCAGCAGTCCAGGGGGCAGTGGAAACACCATATATTTT | CASSPGGSGNTIYF
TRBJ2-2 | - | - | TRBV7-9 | TGTGCCAGCAGCTTAGAGGGGCAGTTCGGGGAGCTGTTTTTT | CASSLEGQFGELFF
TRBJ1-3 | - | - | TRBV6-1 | TGTGCCAGCAGTGAACGGGGTACTGGAAACACCATATATTTT | CASSERGTGNTIYF
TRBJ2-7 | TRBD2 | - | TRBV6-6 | TGTGCCAGCAGTTTTGTGACTAGCGGGAGATCCGAGCAGTACTTC | CASSFVTSGRSEQYF
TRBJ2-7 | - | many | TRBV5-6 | TGTGCCAGCAGCTCACGGGCCATCCTTCAAGGAACCTACGAGCAGTACTTC | CASSSRAILQGTYEQYF
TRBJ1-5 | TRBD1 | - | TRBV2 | TGTGCCAGCAGTGGGGACAGGGGGAATCAGCCCCAGCATTTT | CASSGDRGNQPQHF
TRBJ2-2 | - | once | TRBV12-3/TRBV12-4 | TGTGCCAGCGAACCGGAGGGCACCGGGGAGCTGTTTTTT | CASEPEGTGELFF
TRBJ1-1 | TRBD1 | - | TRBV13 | TGTGCCAGCAGCGCGGACAGGGAGAACACTGAAGCTTTCTTT | CASSADRENTEAFF
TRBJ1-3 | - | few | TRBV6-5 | TGTGCCAGCAGTTACCGACATCCATCGTCTGGAAACACCATATATTTT | CASSYRHPSSGNTIYF
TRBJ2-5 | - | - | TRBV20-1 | TGCAGTGCTAGTAGTGGGGGCGGAGAGACCCAGTACTTC | CSASSGGGETQYF
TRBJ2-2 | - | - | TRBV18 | TGTGCCAGCTCACCTTGGCAGTTCAGTAGCACCGGGGAGCTGTTTTTT | CASSPWQFSSTGELFF
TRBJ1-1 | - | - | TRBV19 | TGTGCCAGCAGGGGATATGGGACTGAAGCTTTCTTT | CASRGYGTEAFF
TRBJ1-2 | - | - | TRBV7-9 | TGTGCCAGCAGCTTTCGCAGCCATGGCTACACCTTC | CASSFRSHGYTF
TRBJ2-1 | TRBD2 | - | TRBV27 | TGTGCCAGCAGTTGGGGAGGTAGCGGGGTCAATGAGCAGTTCTTC | CASSWGGSGVNEQFF
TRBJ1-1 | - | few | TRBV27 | TGTGCCAGCAGTTTCAACAGGCACACTGAAGCTTTCTTT | CASSFNRHTEAFF
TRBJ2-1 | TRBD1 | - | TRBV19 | TGTGCCAGTAGTAAGGGACAGAGCTCCTACAATGAGCAGTTCTTC | CASSKGQSSYNEQFF
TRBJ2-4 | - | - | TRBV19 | TGTGCCAGTAGTATGGCCGGGGGTAGAGTGGACATTCAGTACTTC | CASSMAGGRVDIQYF
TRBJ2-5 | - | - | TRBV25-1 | TGTGCCAGCAGTGACCTCCGGGACATTCAAGAGACCCAGTACTTC | CASSDLRDIQETQYF
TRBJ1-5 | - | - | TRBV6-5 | TGTGCCAGCAGACCGGGCCCTGCTGGCAATCAGCCCCAGCATTTT | CASRPGPAGNQPQHF
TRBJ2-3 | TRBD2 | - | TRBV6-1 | TGTGCCAGCAGTGTACTAGCGGGAGGCGGGGCGACAGATACGCAGTATTTT | CASSVLAGGGATDTQYF
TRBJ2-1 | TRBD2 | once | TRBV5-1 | TGCGCCAGCAGCCTCCAAGGACTAGCGGGGGGTTCTGAGCAGTTCTTC | CASSLQGLAGGSEQFF
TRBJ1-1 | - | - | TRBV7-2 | TGTGCCAGCAGCTTTCAGGGACTGGACACTGAAGCTTTCTTT | CASSFQGLDTEAFF
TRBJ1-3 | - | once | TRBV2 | TGTGCCAGCAGAATCAGCCCCAGCAGATCTGGAAACACCATATATTTT | CASRISPSRSGNTIYF
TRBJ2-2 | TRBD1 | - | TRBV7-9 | TGTGCCAGCAGCGCGGGACAGGGTTACACCGGGGAGCTGTTTTTT | CASSAGQGYTGELFF
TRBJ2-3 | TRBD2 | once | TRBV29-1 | TGCAGCGTCTCCCTAGCGGGAAAGTCAGATACGCAGTATTTT | CSVSLAGKSDTQYF
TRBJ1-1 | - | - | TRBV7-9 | TGTGCCAGCAGCTCCAGGGGCATGAACACTGAAGCTTTCTTT | CASSSRGMNTEAFF
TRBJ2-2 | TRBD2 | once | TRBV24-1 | TGTGCCACCAGTGACACGACTAGCGGGAGTCCCGGGGAGCTGTTTTTT | CATSDTTSGSPGELFF
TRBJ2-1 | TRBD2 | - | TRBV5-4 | TGTGCCAGCAGCTTGGGGGGGACTACCTTCTTC | CASSLGGTTFF
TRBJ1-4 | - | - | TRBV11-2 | TGTGCCAGCAGCTTTGGGACTAATGAAAAACTGTTTTTT | CASSFGTNEKLFF
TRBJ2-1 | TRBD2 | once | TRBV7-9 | TGTGCCAGCAGCCGAGGACGGAGACTAGCGGGAGACGATGAGCAGTTCTTC | CASSRGRRLAGDDEQFF
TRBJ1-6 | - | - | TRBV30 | TGTGCCTGGAGTCGCGATAATTCACCCCTCCACTTT | CAWSRDNSPLHF
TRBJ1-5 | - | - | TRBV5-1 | TGCGCCAGCAGCTTGGGGCAGAATCAGCCCCAGCATTTT | CASSLGQNQPQHF
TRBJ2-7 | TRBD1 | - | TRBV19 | TGTGCCACCTCTCATTCAGGGGACAGGGGGTCCTACGAGCAGTACTTC | CATSHSGDRGSYEQYF
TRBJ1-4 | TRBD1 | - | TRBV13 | TGTGCCAGCAGCTTCAGGGGGCTATCGACTAATGAAAAACTGTTTTTT | CASSFRGLSTNEKLFF
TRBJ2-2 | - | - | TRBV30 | TGTGCCTGGGGAGAGGGGATCGGGGAGCTGTTTTTT | CAWGEGIGELFF
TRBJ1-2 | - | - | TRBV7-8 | TGTGCCAGCAGCCTCGGGGCGCAGGGAGGCTACACCTTC | CASSLGAQGGYTF
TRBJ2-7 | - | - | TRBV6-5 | TGTGCCAGCAGAAACAGGGGAGGATCCTACGAGCAGTACTTC | CASRNRGGSYEQYF
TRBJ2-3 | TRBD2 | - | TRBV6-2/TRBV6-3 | TGTGCCAGCAGCCAGACTAGCGGACCTTTATATACGCAGTATTTT | CASSQTSGPLYTQYF
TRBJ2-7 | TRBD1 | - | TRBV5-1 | TGCGCCAGCAGCACACAGGGGCAACTTGCCTACGAGCAGTACTTC | CASSTQGQLAYEQYF
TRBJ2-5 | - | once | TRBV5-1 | TGCGCCAGTAGACAGGATTTCCAAGAGACCCAGTACTTC | CASRQDFQETQYF
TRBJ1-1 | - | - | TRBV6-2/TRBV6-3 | TGTGCCAGCAGTACGGGGGGTATGAACACTGAAGCTTTCTTT | CASSTGGMNTEAFF
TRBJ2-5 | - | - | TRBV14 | TGTGCCAGCAGCCGCAGAGTTCTAGAGACCCAGTACTTC | CASSRRVLETQYF
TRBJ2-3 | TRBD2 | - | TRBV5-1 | TGCGCCAGCAGCTTGGGGCAGCGGGGGGGCGCAGATACGCAGTATTTT | CASSLGQRGGADTQYF
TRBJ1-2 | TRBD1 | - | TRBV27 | TGTGCCAGCAGTTTAGGACAGGGGTTATTCCATGGCTACACCTTC | CASSLGQGLFHGYTF
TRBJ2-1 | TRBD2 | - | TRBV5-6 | TGTGCCAGCAGCTTGGCTAGCGGGAGGGCCTACAATGAGCAGTTCTTC | CASSLASGRAYNEQFF
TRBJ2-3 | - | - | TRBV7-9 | TGTGCCAGCAGCTTAGGAATTACAGATACGCAGTATTTT | CASSLGITDTQYF
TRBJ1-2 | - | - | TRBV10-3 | TGTGCCATCAGTGAGGGACTCTCAGCTAACTATGGCTACACCTTC | CAISEGLSANYGYTF
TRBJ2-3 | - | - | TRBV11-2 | TGTGCCAGCAGCTTAGAGGGGGGCGCCTCCCACGATACGCAGTATTTT | CASSLEGGASHDTQYF
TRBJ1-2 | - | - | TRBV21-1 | TGTGCCAGCAGCAAAGATGAGGGCAGGGGGCTGTATAACTATGGCTACACCTTC | CASSKDEGRGLYNYGYTF